The T cell receptor (beta chain) under discussion was sequenced for a study of blood T cell repertoires in COVID-19. V shed 7 bases and J shed 8 bases, with 14 bases lying between them. Germline CDR1 SQVTM, CDR2 ANQGSEA. This CDR3 is 11 amino acids long. The table came from immunoSEQ multiplex PCR; TCRdb's copy has only in-frame clones and leaves some out. The sample includes more than 250,000 clones, around 83% of them seen just once. Participant age was about 18 to 89 years, and participants resided in about two dozen US areas. Sequenced: PBMCs or T cells enriched from blood (not recorded which). The clonotype originates from a man aged 40-49 years who had been exposed to COVID-19. The rearrangement uses TRBV29-1 and TRBJ1-2; D unresolved. The CDR3: CSAGEGLGYTF. CDR3 nucleotides: TGCAGCGCCGGGGAGGGCCTAGGCTACACCTTC.